This T cell receptor (beta chain) originates from a study of spatial heterogeneity in lung cancer. Study information: Detection of beta-chain sequences consistently exceeded that of alpha-chain sequences. Counts of TCR transcripts in tumor regions tracked strongly with a T cell module score that came from matched bulk RNA-seq.

Regarding this clonotype: Antigen unknown.

Study-level findings and limits: The number of expanded tumor alpha and beta chains correlated with mutation number.

Every TCR cDNA molecule bore its own unique molecular identifier. TCRdb processed the 5' RACE reads anew with MiXCR; each CDR3 protein has one entry. This table has about 16,000 distinct CDR3 sequences, 6.8% appearing once. This sample's time point: sample taken at primary tumor resection. Donation came from some 73 patients with untreated early-stage non-small cell lung cancer. The CDR3 covers 15 residues. V lost 3 bases, J lost 6 bases, and 10 bases stayed unmatched. Germline-derived CDR1 and CDR2 are SGDLS and YYNGEE. This material consisted of lung tumor tissue, taken at surgery. V gene TRBV9 combines with J gene TRBJ2-7; 9 bases map to TRBD1. The clonotype was recovered from a female donor with early-stage non-small cell lung cancer. The CDR3 sequence is CASSAAPGQGGEQYF. CDR3 sequence (DNA): TGTGCCAGCAGCGCAGCACCGGGACAGGGCGGCGAGCAGTACTTC.